The clone carrying this T cell receptor beta chain was seen only a few times. The data originate from a study of regulatory T cells in long-lasting Graves disease. Relying on iRepertoire HTBI primers and Arm-PCR of CDR3 regions, the team built TCR beta libraries. TCRdb reprocessed the multiplex PCR reads with MiXCR, giving one entry per CDR3 protein. The sample carries around 420,000 distinct CDR3 sequences, around 16% recorded once. Stated time point: newly diagnosed GD, antithyroid drugs for less than 3 months. PBMCs were the source of the RNA used for TCR sequencing. The CDR3 totals 13 residues. Germline assignment: CDR1 LNHDA and CDR2 SQIVND (reference sequence). The V end lost 7 bases, the J end lost 3 bases, and 12 bases lay between the germline ends.

This specimen was peripheral blood mononuclear cells (PBMCs), taken at new diagnosis, from a patient treated with antithyroid drugs. The TCR was taken from a female donor with Graves disease. This chain links TRBV19 with TRBJ1-1; possibly TRBD1 for D (5 bases). CDR3 residues: CASTTAGYTEAFF. CDR3 DNA sequence: TGTGCCAGTACGACAGCGGGGTACACTGAAGCTTTCTTT.